This entry lists 24 T cell receptor beta chains sequenced from one sample in a study of blood T cells in healthy people across ages. It was with a sample-barcoded 5' primer and a J-beta primer mix that a second PCR of roughly 7 to 12 cycles was run. TCRdb reanalysed the 5' RACE reads using MiXCR and keeps one entry per CDR3 protein. The sample yields roughly 1,000,000 distinct CDR3 sequences, roughly 24% seen once. The data also belong to a second study, concerning T cells of mothers and their children.

Material for sequencing was blood. These receptors all stem from a girl aged 2 to 9 in good health.

The V and J genes are TRBV7-3 and TRBJ2-5; tentative D call: TRBD1 (6 bases). The J call may be in error: the DNA end matches TRBJ2-7 better. The CDR3 extends over 14 amino acids. The germline gives CDR1 SGHTA, CDR2 FQGTGA. The CDR3 DNA reads as TGTGCCAGCAGCACCGGGGACAACTCCTACGAGCAGTACTTC. This encodes CASSTGDNSYEQYF.

The CDR3 reads CASSRDREESEKLFF. DNA of the CDR3: TGTGCCAGTAGTCGCGACAGGGAGGAGAGTGAAAAACTGTTTTTT. The V gene is TRBV19, the J gene TRBJ1-4, with 7 positions matching TRBD1. CDR1 and CDR2 from the germline V gene are LNHDA and SQIVND (reference sequence). The CDR3 length is 15 residues. V dropped 5 bases and J dropped 7; count of bases not matched to a gene: 10.

V and J are TRBV15 and TRBJ2-2; D may be TRBD1 (6 bases). V was trimmed by 0 bases and J by 4 bases, leaving 12 bases between them. The CDR3 runs to 16 residues. The germline CDR1 and CDR2 sequences are LNHNV and YYDKDF (reference sequence). Here the CDR3 reads CATSRDLGGGTGELFF. The DNA of the CDR3 is TGTGCCACCAGCAGAGATCTAGGGGGTGGCACCGGGGAGCTGTTTTTT.

V and J are TRBV7-2 and TRBJ2-2; 7 nucleotides agree with TRBD1. Trimming at V came to 3 bases and at J to 7 bases, leaving 11 bases not matched to a gene. The CDR3 has 16 amino acids. Germline V gene lookup returns CDR1 SGHTA and CDR2 FQGNSA. CDR3 sequence: CASSFLQGDHDGELFF. The CDR3 DNA reads as TGTGCCAGCAGCTTTTTGCAGGGGGATCATGACGGGGAGCTGTTTTTT.

CDR3 coding DNA: TGTGCCAGCAGCCTGGAGCGGCGGGCGCAGTTCTTC. Translated: CASSLERRAQFF. The J gene is TRBJ2-5, the V gene TRBV11-3; possibly TRBD2 for D (5 bases). The end of the DNA fits TRBJ2-1 better, so the J call may be wrong. This CDR3 is 12 amino acids long. The germline gives CDR1 SGHNT, CDR2 YENEEA.

The chain combines TRBV21-1 with TRBJ2-3; TRBD2, the table's D call, was not compared with the DNA. TRBV21-1 is a pseudogene. The CDR3 runs 17 residues. For the CDR3, the DNA is TGTGCCAGCAGCAAGACCCCGGGACTAGCGGCCACAGATACGCAGTATTTT. As protein: CASSKTPGLAATDTQYF.

V gene TRBV13 combines with J gene TRBJ2-7; 9 bases are shared with TRBD2. The CDR3 is made up of 14 amino acids. Germline V gene data show CDR1 as PRHDT and CDR2 as FYEKMQ (reference sequence). V lost 5 bases and J lost 2; bases outside the gene matches: 4. CDR3 in amino acids: CASSPQREAYEQYF. The CDR3 DNA follows: TGTGCCAGCAGCCCTCAGCGGGAGGCCTACGAGCAGTACTTC.

The table lists this clonotype with a few counts. This chain joins TRBV3-1 and TRBJ2-5; a weak D match, TRBD2 (5 bases). CDR3 length equals 15 residues. Germline loops: CDR1 LGHDT, CDR2 YNNKEL (reference sequence). Trimming took 2 bases from V and 2 from J, leaving 12 bases between them. CDR3 in amino acids: CASSQSPAVQETQYF. The CDR3 DNA sequence: TGTGCCAGCAGCCAATCACCAGCGGTGCAAGAGACCCAGTACTTC.

The chain combines TRBV6-6 with TRBJ1-2; D unresolved. V was clipped by 8 bases and J by 2 bases, with 12 bases between them. CDR1 is MNHNY and CDR2 is SVGAGI in the germline V gene (reference sequence). This CDR3 has 13 residues. The CDR3 loop reads CASVLGFNYGYTF. The CDR3 nucleotides read TGTGCCAGCGTACTAGGGTTCAACTATGGCTACACCTTC.

The V gene is TRBV7-2, the J gene TRBJ2-5; 12 bases are shared with TRBD2. The length of the CDR3 is 16 residues. V trimming: 5 bases; J trimming: 3 bases; junction bases outside the gene matches: 7. Germline lookup yields CDR1 SGHTA and CDR2 FQGNSA. The CDR3 DNA sequence: TGTGCCAGCAGCCCTACTAGCGGGAGGTGGGAAGAGACCCAGTACTTC. Encoded protein: CASSPTSGRWEETQYF.

In DNA, the CDR3 is TGTGCCAGCAGCTTGCTGGAGATTCAGTACTTC. It encodes CASSLLEIQYF. The J gene is TRBJ2-4, the V gene TRBV7-9, with D unclear. The CDR3 extends over 11 amino acids. Per germline, CDR1 SEHNR and CDR2 FQNEAQ (reference sequence). Deletions cut 3 bases from V and 10 bases from J, with 7 bases between. Complete variable domain (other parts from reference TRBV7-9 and TRBJ2-4): DTGVSQNPRHKITKRGQNVTFRCDPISEHNRLYWYRQTLGQGPEFLTYFQNEAQLEKSRLLSDRFSAERPKGSFSTLEIQRTEQGDSAMYLCASSLLEIQYFGAGTRLSVL.

This clonotype was found a few times. V is TRBV3-1 and J is TRBJ2-5; 8 nucleotides match TRBD2. Germline-derived CDR1 and CDR2 are LGHDT and YNNKEL (reference sequence). After removal of 4 bases from V and 3 bases from J, the junction contained 7 bases not matched to a gene. The length of the CDR3 is 15 residues. The CDR3 here is CASSPIAGTEETQYF. DNA of the CDR3: TGTGCCAGCAGCCCCATAGCGGGGACCGAAGAGACCCAGTACTTC.

The chain is built from TRBV7-9 and TRBJ1-2; D not resolved. The V gene lost 1 base and the J gene lost 4 bases, with 10 bases spanning the gap. Germline CDR1 SEHNR, CDR2 FQNEAQ (reference sequence). CDR3 length: 14 amino acids. The CDR3 loop is CASSLGLPTYGYTF. In DNA form, the CDR3 reads TGTGCCAGCAGCTTAGGATTACCGACCTATGGCTACACCTTC.

This rearrangement joins TRBV4-1 to TRBJ2-5, with D possibly TRBD1 on 6 matching bases. Trimming removed 3 bases at V and 11 bases at J, with 22 bases between. This CDR3 spans 15 amino acids. CDR1 and CDR2 from the germline V gene are MGHRA and YSYEKL. The CDR3 is CASSHFTGTLYAQYF. In nucleotides, the CDR3 is TGCGCCAGCAGCCACTTCACAGGGACCCTCTACGCGCAGTACTTC.

V and J are TRBV12-3 or TRBV12-4 and TRBJ2-3, with D perhaps given as TRBD1 or TRBD2 (6 bases each). V dropped 5 bases and J dropped 5 bases, with 14 bases sitting between them. CDR3 length equals 14 residues. In nucleotides, the CDR3 is TGTGCCAGCAGTAATACGGGGGCCGGAGATACGCAGTATTTT. It translates to CASSNTGAGDTQYF.

The V gene is TRBV2, the J gene TRBJ1-6; no definite D call. The CDR3 is 14 amino acids. Germline CDR1 and CDR2: SNHLY and FYNNEI. With 10 bases removed from V and 6 bases from J, the gap between germline ends came to 16 bases. Written as DNA, the CDR3 is TGTGCCATAGCGAAGGGTCTGGGTAATTCACCCCTCCACTTT. This codes for CAIAKGLGNSPLHF.

V is TRBV10-3 and J is TRBJ1-3, with TRBD1 identical over 7 bases. Looked up from germline, CDR1 is ENHRY and CDR2 is SYGVKD. V trimming: 3 bases; J trimming: 4 bases; junction bases outside the gene matches: 0. The CDR3 extends over 13 amino acids. The CDR3 coding sequence is TGTGCCATCAGTGAAGGGGGCGGAAACACCATATATTTT. This encodes CAISEGGGNTIYF.

The rearrangement joins TRBV2 to TRBJ1-1, with TRBD1 matching 7 bases. The germline CDR1 and CDR2 sequences are SNHLY and FYNNEI. With V trimmed by 3 bases and J by 3 bases, 4 bases remained unmatched. This CDR3 spans 14 amino acids. The DNA for the CDR3 is TGTGCCAGCAGTGAGGACAGGTTTTACACTGAAGCTTTCTTT. It codes for CASSEDRFYTEAFF.

This clonotype was found a few times. The chain has TRBV12-3 or TRBV12-4 and TRBJ2-7; D might be TRBD1 (6 bases). V was cut by 5 bases and J by 3 bases, with 20 bases left in between. The CDR3 totals 16 residues. The CDR3 protein is CASSPTLGTPGYEQYF. The CDR3 bases are TGTGCCAGCAGTCCTACCCTCGGGACACCGGGCTACGAGCAGTACTTC.

V is TRBV9 and J is TRBJ1-2; 12 nucleotides match TRBD1. The CDR3 consists of 14 residues. Germline CDR1 SGDLS, CDR2 YYNGEE. The V segment lost 2 bases and the J segment 8 bases; nucleotides outside the gene matches: 4. The CDR3 sequence is CASSVPGTGGGYTF. The CDR3 DNA reads TGTGCCAGCAGCGTTCCGGGGACAGGGGGCGGCTACACCTTC. Filled out from reference TRBV9 and TRBJ1-2, the complete variable domain reads DSGVTQTPKHLITATGQRVTLRCSPRSGDLSVYWYQQSLDQGLQFLIQYYNGEERAKGNILERFSAQQFPDLHSELNLSSLELGDSALYFCASSVPGTGGGYTFGSGTRLTVV.

V gene TRBV29-1 combines with J gene TRBJ2-3; D is uncertain. Germline V gene sequence: CDR1 SQVTM, CDR2 ANQGSEA. The CDR3 extends over 17 amino acids. V lost 6 bases to trimming and J lost 0 bases, with 22 bases between them. Written as DNA, the CDR3 is TGCAGCGTCCCTCCCCCAGATGAGGTCCCTAGCACAGATACGCAGTATTTT. As protein: CSVPPPDEVPSTDTQYF.

The rearrangement uses TRBV9 and TRBJ2-2, with D tentatively TRBD2 (5 bases). The CDR3 contains 17 residues. Germline V gives CDR1 SGDLS, CDR2 YYNGEE. V lost 0 bases and J lost 3, with 15 bases in between. The CDR3 spells CASSVVSAVGDTGELFF. In nucleotides, the CDR3 is TGTGCCAGCAGCGTAGTATCGGCGGTCGGGGACACCGGGGAGCTGTTTTTT.

The chain couples TRBV11-1 to TRBJ2-3; tentatively, D is TRBD2 (6 bases). Germline CDR1 SGHAT, CDR2 FQDESV (reference sequence). CDR3 length equals 21 residues. Trimming took 3 bases from V and 0 from J, leaving 28 bases between them. CDR3 nucleotides: TGTGCCAGCAGCTTCGCCCTAGCACTAGAGCCTAGCGAAGTTAGCACAGATACGCAGTATTTT. Protein sequence: CASSFALALEPSEVSTDTQYF. The full variable domain, with the rest looked up from reference TRBV11-1 and TRBJ2-3, is EAEVAQSPRYKITEKSQAVAFWCDPISGHATLYWYRQILGQGPELLVQFQDESVVDDSQLPKDRFSAERLKGVDSTLKIQPAELGDSAMYLCASSFALALEPSEVSTDTQYFGPGTRLTVL.

The sample holds one count of this clonotype. One base away lies a much larger clone, so this may be a sequencing read error. The chain couples TRBV14 to TRBJ2-1; D might be TRBD1 (6 bases). Near its end, the DNA agrees better with TRBJ2-7, so the J call may be wrong. The CDR3 length is 13 residues. Germline V lookup: CDR1 SGHDN, CDR2 FVKESK. The CDR3 here is CASSWGHSYEQYF. DNA for the CDR3: TGTGCCAGCAGTTGGGGGCACTCCTACGAGCAGTACTTC.